Listed here is a single T cell receptor beta chain. No antigen is known for it. TCRdb reworked the 5' RACE reads into one entry per CDR3 protein, no DNA. The table for this sample gives about 160,000 distinct CDR3 sequences. This record belongs to a study of monozygotic twins with inflammatory bowel disease. The study's findings and limits: IBD patients shared fewer clonotypes with others than healthy twins, especially with disease activity.

The receptor was derived from a human donor with ulcerative colitis or Crohn's disease, or a healthy co-twin of an affected twin (not recorded which). Sequencing was done on a sample of blood.

The CDR3 reads CASSRGDTGRGELFF. The J gene is TRBJ2-2, the V gene TRBV5-5; TCRdb's D call, TRBD1, is unchecked because there is no DNA. Germline V gene lookup returns CDR1 SGHKS and CDR2 YYEKEE (reference sequence). The CDR3 consists of 15 residues.